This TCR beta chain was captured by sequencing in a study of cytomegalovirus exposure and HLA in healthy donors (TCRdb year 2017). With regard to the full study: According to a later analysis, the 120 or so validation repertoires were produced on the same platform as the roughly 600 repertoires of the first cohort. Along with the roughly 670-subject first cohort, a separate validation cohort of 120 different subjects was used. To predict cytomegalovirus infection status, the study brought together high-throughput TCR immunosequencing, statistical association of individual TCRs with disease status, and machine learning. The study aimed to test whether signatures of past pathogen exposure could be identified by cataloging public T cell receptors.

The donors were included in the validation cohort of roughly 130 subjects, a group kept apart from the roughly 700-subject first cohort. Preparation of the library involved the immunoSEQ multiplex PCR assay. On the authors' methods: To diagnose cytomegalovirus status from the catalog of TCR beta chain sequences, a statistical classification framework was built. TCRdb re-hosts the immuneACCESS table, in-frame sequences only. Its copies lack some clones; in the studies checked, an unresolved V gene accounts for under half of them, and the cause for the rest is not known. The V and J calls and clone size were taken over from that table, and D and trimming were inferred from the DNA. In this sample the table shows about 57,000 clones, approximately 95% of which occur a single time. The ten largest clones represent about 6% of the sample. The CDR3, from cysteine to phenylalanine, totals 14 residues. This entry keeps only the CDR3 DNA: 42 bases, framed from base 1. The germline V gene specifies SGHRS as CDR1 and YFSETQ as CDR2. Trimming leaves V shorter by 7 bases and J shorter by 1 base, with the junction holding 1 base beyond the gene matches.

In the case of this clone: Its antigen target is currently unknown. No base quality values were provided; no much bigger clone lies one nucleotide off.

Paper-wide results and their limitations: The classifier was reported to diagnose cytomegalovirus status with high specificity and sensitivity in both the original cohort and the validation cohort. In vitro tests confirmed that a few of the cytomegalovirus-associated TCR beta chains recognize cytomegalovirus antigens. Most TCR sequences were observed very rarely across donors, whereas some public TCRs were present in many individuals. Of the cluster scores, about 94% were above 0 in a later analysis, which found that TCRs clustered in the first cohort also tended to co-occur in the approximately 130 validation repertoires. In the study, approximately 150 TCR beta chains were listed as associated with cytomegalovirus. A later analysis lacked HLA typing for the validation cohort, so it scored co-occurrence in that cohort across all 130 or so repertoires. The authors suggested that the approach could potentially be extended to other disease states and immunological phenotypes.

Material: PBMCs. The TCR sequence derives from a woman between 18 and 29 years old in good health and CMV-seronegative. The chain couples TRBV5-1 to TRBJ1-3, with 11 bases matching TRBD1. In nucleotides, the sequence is TGCGCCAGCGGACAGGGGGCTTCTGGAAACACCATATATTTT. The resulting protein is CASGQGASGNTIYF.